This T cell receptor beta chain appears in the sequencing data of a study of T cells in Graves' hyperthyroidism and ophthalmopathy. This clonotype showed up just a few times. The antigen remains unidentified. Notes on the study in general: Median prediction lead before ophthalmopathy onset was around seven months with the model.

Each diagnosis was grounded in clinical symptoms, serum thyroxine and TRAb, thyroid ultrasound, and orbital computed tomography. RNA transcripts served as the template for amplifying TCR beta CDR3 regions. When the TCR CDR3 underwent first-round RT-PCR, the HTBI primer set was used. One entry per CDR3 protein results from TCRdb running MiXCR on the multiplex PCR reads. The sample contains about 360,000 distinct CDR3 sequences, about 13% of which appear only once. V shed 5 bases, J shed 5 bases, and the junction held 7 bases outside the gene matches. The CDR3 length is 15 residues. The rearrangement links TRBV12-3 or TRBV12-4 to TRBJ2-3, with 10 bases matching TRBD1. The receptor comes from a woman aged 18-29 years with Graves' hyperthyroidism. The specimen sequenced was blood. DNA for the CDR3: TGTGCCAGCAGTAACGACAGGGGGCAGAAAGATACGCAGTATTTT. Amino acids: CASSNDRGQKDTQYF.